Shown below are 27 T cell receptor beta chains from a single sample sequenced in a study of T cells after yellow fever vaccination. TCRdb used MiXCR to reprocess the 5' RACE reads, holding one entry per CDR3 protein. The sample comprises about 300,000 distinct CDR3 sequences, 8.7% of which are singletons, and about 3.7% rests with the top ten. Source: CD4+ T cells sorted from PBMCs, taken 5 days after the yellow fever booster vaccination. The receptor set was obtained from a young man who received the YFV17D yellow fever vaccine.

This clonotype was counted between two and nine times. The chain uses TRBV10-2 and TRBJ2-7; tentative D call: TRBD2 (6 bases). Between the trimmed V and J ends, which lost 2 bases and 4 bases, there was a span of 15 bases. This CDR3 spans 15 amino acids. Germline values: CDR1 WSHSY, CDR2 SAAADI. CDR3 sequence (DNA): TGCGCCAGCAGTGAGCCGGGACTGGGGCATTACGAGCAGTACGTC. Protein: CASSEPGLGHYEQYV.

The chain links TRBV4-3 to TRBJ1-4; no firm D call. The V and J ends lost 2 bases and 0 bases respectively, with 4 bases between them. Germline lookup yields CDR1 LGHNA and CDR2 YSLEER. The CDR3 has 14 amino acids. CDR3 loop: CASSQQATNEKLFF. CDR3 coding DNA: TGCGCCAGCAGCCAACAGGCAACTAATGAAAAACTGTTTTTT.

This clonotype was found a few times. This rearrangement joins TRBV27 to TRBJ1-5; D remains unclear. Between the trimmed V and J ends, which lost 2 bases and 6 bases, there was a span of 11 bases. The CDR3 sequence is 14 residues long. Germline CDR1 and CDR2: MNHEY and SMNVEV (reference sequence). The CDR3 loop reads CASSLKASGQPQHF. The DNA for the CDR3 is TGTGCCAGCAGTTTAAAGGCCTCGGGTCAGCCCCAGCATTTT.

There are many counts of this clonotype. This chain links TRBV20-1 with TRBJ2-7; 7 bases are a match to TRBD2. After removal of 3 bases from V and 0 bases from J, the junction contained 8 bases not matched to a gene. Germline V gene data show CDR1 as DFQATT and CDR2 as SNEGSKA (reference sequence). This CDR3 has 15 residues. CDR3 sequence: CSARDPSGISYEQYF. The CDR3 DNA reads TGCAGTGCTAGGGACCCTAGCGGAATCTCCTACGAGCAGTACTTC.

Many counts were recorded for this clonotype. V gene TRBV3-1 combines with J gene TRBJ2-7; TRBD2 matches at 7 bases. CDR1 and CDR2 (germline): LGHDT, YNNKEL (reference sequence). V shed 5 bases and J 6 bases; nucleotides not matched to a gene: 10. The CDR3 covers 14 residues. The CDR3 region has the DNA TGTGCCAGCAGCGCCCGAGGCGGGGGATCCGAGCAGTACTTC. Translation gives CASSARGGGSEQYF.

J is TRBJ2-3 and V is TRBV5-1; D remains ambiguous. The V end lost 4 bases, the J end lost 3 bases, and 21 bases lay between the germline ends. Germline V gene lookup returns CDR1 SGHRS and CDR2 YFSETQ. The CDR3 length is 17 residues. CDR3: CASSPLGRVDVTDTQYF. Written as DNA, the CDR3 is TGCGCCAGCAGCCCCCTAGGGCGAGTCGACGTTACAGATACGCAGTATTTT.

This clonotype appeared a few times. The chain joins TRBV7-9 to TRBJ1-2, with D perhaps TRBD1 (6 bases). Per the germline V gene, CDR1 is SEHNR and CDR2 is FQNEAQ (reference sequence). This CDR3 is 13 amino acids long. Trimming pared 4 bases from V and 4 bases from J, leaving 10 bases between. The CDR3 loop reads CASSSQGIYGYTF. For the CDR3, the DNA is TGTGCCAGCAGCTCACAGGGTATCTATGGCTACACCTTC.

The rearrangement joins TRBV3-1 to TRBJ2-3; 7 bases line up with TRBD2. V trimming: 4 bases; J trimming: 4 bases; junction bases outside the gene matches: 11. The CDR3 contains 16 residues. CDR1 is LGHDT, CDR2 YNNKEL, per germline (reference sequence). CDR3 sequence: CASSPLRLAGADTQYF. CDR3 in DNA: TGTGCCAGCAGCCCACTGCGATTAGCGGGTGCAGATACGCAGTATTTT.

In its sample, this clonotype was seen a few times. Here the CDR3 DNA reads TGCGCCAGCAGCAGTATGGGACTAGCGGGGTCCTACAATGAGCAGTTCTTC. This gives the protein CASSSMGLAGSYNEQFF. This chain links TRBV5-1 with TRBJ2-1, with 13 bases identical to TRBD2. This CDR3 region has 17 residues. The V gene's germline CDR1 is SGHRS and CDR2 YFSETQ. Trimming took 4 bases from V and 1 from J; bases not matched to a gene: 5.

This clonotype was counted many times. The chain carries TRBV5-1 and TRBJ1-1, with D possibly TRBD1 on 5 matching bases. In germline, CDR1 is SGHRS, CDR2 YFSETQ. Trimming took 4 bases from V and 0 from J, leaving 16 bases between them. The CDR3 covers 16 residues. The DNA of the CDR3 is TGCGCCAGCAGCCCGGGGGGTGGGGAGATGAACACTGAAGCTTTCTTT. Translated, it gives CASSPGGGEMNTEAFF. The entire variable domain, with the rest obtained from reference TRBV5-1 and TRBJ1-1, is as follows: KAGVTQTPRYLIKTRGQQVTLSCSPISGHRSVSWYQQTPGQGLQFLFEYFSETQRNKGNFPGRFSGRQFSNSRSEMNVSTLELGDSALYLCASSPGGGEMNTEAFFGQGTRLTVV.

A few counts support this clonotype. This chain links TRBV3-1 with TRBJ2-7, with a possible D match to TRBD2 (8 bases). Germline CDR1 LGHDT, CDR2 YNNKEL (reference sequence). Trimming took off 11 bases at V and 4 bases at J, with 21 bases between the two ends. CDR3 length equals 14 residues. CDR3: CAAAGGGGEYEQYF. DNA of the CDR3: TGTGCCGCCGCGGGAGGAGGGGGCGAGTACGAGCAGTACTTC.

This clonotype was observed a handful of times. This rearrangement joins TRBV20-1 to TRBJ2-5; TRBD2 aligns across 8 bases. Germline values: CDR1 DFQATT, CDR2 SNEGSKA (reference sequence). After removal of 0 bases from V and 4 bases from J, the junction contained 7 bases not matched to a gene. The CDR3 has 15 amino acids. The CDR3 DNA is TGCAGTGCTAGAGAACCGCGGGGGGCTCGAGAGACCCAGTACTTC. Its translation: CSAREPRGARETQYF.

This clonotype was detected only once. The V gene is TRBV7-3, the J gene TRBJ1-2; 10 bases fit TRBD1. With 5 bases clipped from V and 5 bases from J, the junction kept 5 bases outside the gene matches. Germline V gene sequence: CDR1 SGHTA, CDR2 FQGTGA. This CDR3 spans 14 amino acids. CDR3 in amino acids: CASSRGQGVYGYTF. The CDR3 coding sequence is TGTGCCAGCAGCCGTGGACAGGGGGTTTATGGCTACACCTTC.

The genes are TRBV24-1 and TRBJ2-3; the D gene is possibly TRBD1 (5 bases). Per germline, CDR1 KGHDR and CDR2 SFDVKD. The V gene lost 5 bases and the J gene lost 2 bases, with 10 bases spanning the gap. CDR3 size: 14 residues. CDR3 sequence reads: CATSVKGPTDTQYF. DNA for the CDR3: TGTGCCACCAGTGTTAAGGGGCCCACAGATACGCAGTATTTT.

This clonotype was counted many times. J is TRBJ2-4 and V is TRBV15; a possible D gene is TRBD2 (6 bases). Per germline, CDR1 LNHNV and CDR2 YYDKDF (reference sequence). The CDR3 is 15 residues long. V gave up 2 bases and J gave up 8 bases, with 16 bases separating them. The CDR3 here is CATSRLGLYGDIQYF. The CDR3 DNA follows: TGTGCCACCAGCAGATTGGGACTTTACGGGGACATTCAGTACTTC.

This clonotype was picked up a small number of times. The chain recombines TRBV7-9 with TRBJ1-1; 8 bases agree with TRBD1. This CDR3 contains 17 residues. Trimming removed 4 bases from V and 4 bases from J; junction bases left unmatched: 14. Germline values: CDR1 SEHNR, CDR2 FQNEAQ (reference sequence). The CDR3 loop is CASSSLGTGVIRTEAFF. The CDR3 bases are TGTGCCAGCAGCTCCCTCGGGACAGGCGTGATTCGCACTGAAGCTTTCTTT.

This clonotype has more than one count but fewer than ten. This rearrangement joins TRBV5-1 to TRBJ2-5; possibly TRBD2 for D (5 bases). This CDR3 region has 14 residues. The germline V gene encodes CDR1 SGHRS and CDR2 YFSETQ. V was trimmed by 5 bases and J by 2 bases, leaving 13 bases between them. In DNA, the CDR3 is TGCGCCAGCAGTTTGATCCCGGGGCAAGAGACCCAGTACTTC. Its protein product is CASSLIPGQETQYF.

The V gene is TRBV4-3, the J gene TRBJ1-1, with D maybe TRBD1 (6 bases). The V gene's germline CDR1 is LGHNA and CDR2 YSLEER. The CDR3 totals 13 residues. V was clipped by 3 bases and J by 5 bases, with 10 bases between them. The CDR3 nucleotides read TGCGCCAGCAGCCACACAGGGATAACTGAAGCTTTCTTT. This translates into CASSHTGITEAFF.

This clonotype has more than one count but fewer than ten. For the CDR3, the DNA is TGTGCCAGCAGCAGACAGCAGAACACCGGGGAGCTGTTTTTT. Amino acid sequence: CASSRQQNTGELFF. V and J are TRBV11-2 and TRBJ2-2; possibly TRBD1 for D (5 bases). The length of the CDR3 is 14 residues. CDR1 is SGHAT, CDR2 FQNNGV, per germline. V lost 5 bases and J lost 1, with 8 bases in between.

This rearrangement joins TRBV29-1 to TRBJ1-2; 7 nucleotides align to TRBD1. The germline V gene has CDR1 SQVTM and CDR2 ANQGSEA. The CDR3 is made up of 16 amino acids. The CDR3 reads CSVPPRWGQKDYGYTF. The CDR3 region has the DNA TGCAGTGTTCCCCCGCGTTGGGGACAGAAGGACTATGGCTACACCTTC.

The sample holds many counts of this clonotype. The chain employs TRBV11-2 and TRBJ2-3; 10 bases map to TRBD2. Looked up from germline, CDR1 is SGHAT and CDR2 is FQNNGV. The V gene end was trimmed by 8 bases and the J gene end by 3 bases; junction bases not matched to a gene: 2. The CDR3 length is 13 residues. The CDR3 sequence is CASALAGTDTQYF. The CDR3 DNA follows: TGTGCCAGCGCACTAGCGGGAACAGATACGCAGTATTTT.

This clonotype occurred many times. The V gene is TRBV10-3, the J gene TRBJ1-4, with a weak D call TRBD1 (6 bases). Per germline, CDR1 ENHRY and CDR2 SYGVKD. Trimming shortened V by 2 bases and J by 11 bases, and 15 bases separated the two germline ends. The CDR3 sequence is 14 residues long. The CDR3 coding sequence is TGTGCCATCAGTGAGCCTACAGGGAGAGGGAAACTGTTTTTT. Encoded protein: CAISEPTGRGKLFF.

The rearrangement links TRBV28 to TRBJ1-4, with TRBD1 matching 10 bases. V was pared by 1 base and J by 4 bases, with 6 bases of the junction left unmatched. Germline CDR1 and CDR2: MDHEN and SYDVKM. The CDR3 has 17 amino acids. This CDR3 reads CASSLSGQGWDNEKLFF. The CDR3 DNA follows: TGTGCCAGCAGTTTATCGGGACAGGGGTGGGATAATGAAAAACTGTTTTTT.

The genes are TRBV20-1 and TRBJ1-1; D is unresolved. Germline values: CDR1 DFQATT, CDR2 SNEGSKA (reference sequence). The CDR3 has 12 amino acids. Trimming removed 5 bases from V and 1 base from J, with 8 bases in between. CDR3 DNA sequence: TGCAGTGCTCCGTGGAGGAACACTGAAGCTTTCTTT. Protein product: CSAPWRNTEAFF.

There are many counts of this clonotype. The rearrangement uses TRBV7-2 and TRBJ1-3; D is undetermined. Trimming took off 5 bases at V and 8 bases at J, with 16 bases between the two ends. This CDR3 has 14 amino acids. Germline V gene sequence: CDR1 SGHTA, CDR2 FQGNSA. The CDR3 loop is CASSPGPGRDTIYF. DNA for the CDR3: TGTGCCAGCAGCCCCGGGCCCGGGAGGGACACCATATATTTT.

This clonotype was recorded many times. J is TRBJ2-7 and V is TRBV5-1; 9 bases match TRBD2. Germline V gene sequence: CDR1 SGHRS, CDR2 YFSETQ. With V trimmed by 0 bases and J by 4 bases, 8 bases remained unmatched. CDR3 length: 16 amino acids. CDR3 in amino acids: CASSLGSGGEIYEQYF. CDR3 nucleotide sequence: TGCGCCAGCAGCTTGGGTAGCGGGGGAGAGATTTACGAGCAGTACTTC.

This clonotype came up a few times. V and J are TRBV5-1 and TRBJ2-6; no clear D. Trimming removed 4 bases at V and 5 bases at J, with 25 bases between. Germline V gene sequence: CDR1 SGHRS, CDR2 YFSETQ. CDR3 size: 19 residues. CDR3 sequence (DNA): TGCGCCAGCAGCCTTCGCCCACAGCCCCTAGACGGCCGGGCCAACGTCCTGACTTTC. This sequence encodes CASSLRPQPLDGRANVLTF. Combining the CDR3 with reference TRBV5-1 and TRBJ2-6 gives the whole variable domain KAGVTQTPRYLIKTRGQQVTLSCSPISGHRSVSWYQQTPGQGLQFLFEYFSETQRNKGNFPGRFSGRQFSNSRSEMNVSTLELGDSALYLCASSLRPQPLDGRANVLTFGAGSRLTVL.